This T cell receptor beta chain is from a study of blood T cell repertoires in COVID-19. Study details: Samples came from the United States, Italy and Spain, spanning acute and convalescent COVID-19.

The table came from immunoSEQ multiplex PCR; TCRdb's copy has only in-frame clones and leaves some out. The profile shows approximately 300,000 clones, about nine tenths of them singletons. Patients of the Seattle cohort, enrolled during active infection, were followed longitudinally. The sample was peripheral blood. This clonotype was sampled from a woman aged 25 to 45 with COVID-19, enrolled during active disease.

The CDR3, as DNA: TGTGCCAGCAGCTTGGACAGGGTGGGGCATGAGCAGTTCTTC. Translation: CASSLDRVGHEQFF. The V and J genes are TRBV7-2 and TRBJ2-1; 8 positions match TRBD1. V gave up 3 bases and J gave up 8 bases; unmatched junction bases: 6. CDR1 and CDR2 (germline): SGHTA, FQGNSA. This CDR3 spans 14 amino acids.